The 27 T cell receptor beta chains given below trace back to one sample, sequenced in a study of blood T cell repertoires in COVID-19. TCRdb's copy holds only in-frame clones and misses some; the assay was immunoSEQ multiplex PCR. Here the sample spans about 130,000 clones, around 88% being singletons. Input material: peripheral blood. All receptors derive from a man between 45 and 60 years old with acute or convalescent COVID-19.

V is TRBV5-4 and J is TRBJ1-2; TRBD1 matches 8 bases. Per germline, CDR1 SGHNT and CDR2 YYREEE (reference sequence). The CDR3 loop spans 14 amino acids. The V segment lost 5 bases and the J segment 7 bases; nucleotides outside the gene matches: 10. CDR3 sequence reads: CASSFPQGAGGYTF. CDR3 bases: TGTGCCAGCAGTTTTCCGCAGGGGGCGGGTGGCTACACCTTC.

The J gene is TRBJ1-2, the V gene TRBV28; possibly TRBD1 for D (5 bases). Germline CDR1 is MDHEN and CDR2 is SYDVKM. The CDR3 is 12 amino acids. Trimming removed 5 bases at V and 8 bases at J, with 12 bases between. The CDR3 region has the DNA TGTGCCAGCAGTGCCGGGGGTGACGGCTACACCTTC. Residues: CASSAGGDGYTF.

The rearrangement joins TRBV15 to TRBJ1-5; a weak D match, TRBD1 (5 bases). Trimming took off 1 base at V and 4 bases at J, with 11 bases between the two ends. CDR1 and CDR2 from the germline V gene are LNHNV and YYDKDF (reference sequence). CDR3 length: 15 residues. The CDR3 sequence: CATSRARTSNQPQHF. The CDR3 nucleotides read TGTGCCACCAGCAGAGCTAGGACATCAAATCAGCCCCAGCATTTT.

CDR3 in DNA: TGTGCCAGCAGCTTAGGAGGACTGAGGAGGAGGCCCCAGCATTTT. The encoded protein is CASSLGGLRRRPQHF. The chain links TRBV7-2 to TRBJ1-5; no firm D call. CDR3 size: 15 residues. V was clipped by 1 base and J by 9 bases, with 16 bases between them. Looked up from germline, CDR1 is SGHTA and CDR2 is FQGNSA. The full variable domain, completed using reference TRBV7-2 and TRBJ1-5, is GAGVSQSPSNKVTEKGKDVELRCDPISGHTALYWYRQSLGQGLEFLIYFQGNSAPDKSGLPSDRFSAERTGGSVSTLTIQRTQQEDSAVYLCASSLGGLRRRPQHFGDGTRLSIL.

The chain combines TRBV4-1 with TRBJ1-2; 8 nucleotides line up with TRBD1. CDR3 size: 16 residues. The J segment lost 4 bases and the V segment lost 3 bases, leaving 10 bases of the junction unmatched. Germline CDR1 is MGHRA and CDR2 is YSYEKL. The CDR3 DNA follows: TGCGCCAGCAGCCAGATGGGCAGGGGGCGCTTCTATGGCTACACCTTC. Residues: CASSQMGRGRFYGYTF.

V gene TRBV10-1 combines with J gene TRBJ2-2, with 7 positions matching TRBD1. This CDR3 has 13 amino acids. The junction had 4 bases not matched to a gene; V was cut back by 3 bases and J by 9 bases. Per germline, CDR1 WNHNN and CDR2 SYGVQD (reference sequence). The CDR3 here is CASSEQGLRELFF. CDR3 nucleotide sequence: TGCGCCAGCAGTGAACAGGGGCTTCGGGAGCTGTTTTTT.

The V gene is TRBV9, the J gene TRBJ1-1, with D uncertain. The V end was cut by 0 bases, the J end by 2 bases, with 8 bases between. This CDR3 is 14 amino acids long. CDR1 SGDLS and CDR2 YYNGEE come from the germline V gene. The CDR3 sequence is CASSVVSLNTEAFF. CDR3 nucleotide sequence: TGTGCCAGCAGCGTAGTTTCCCTCAACACTGAAGCTTTCTTT. The whole variable domain, remainder taken from reference TRBV9 and TRBJ1-1, is DSGVTQTPKHLITATGQRVTLRCSPRSGDLSVYWYQQSLDQGLQFLIQYYNGEERAKGNILERFSAQQFPDLHSELNLSSLELGDSALYFCASSVVSLNTEAFFGQGTRLTVV.

This clone has a single count. CDR3 DNA sequence: TGTGCCAGCTCACCATCACAGGGACACACTGAAGCTTTCTTT. Its translation: CASSPSQGHTEAFF. The chain links TRBV18 to TRBJ1-1; possible D gene TRBD1, 6 bases. The V gene lost 2 bases and the J gene lost 3 bases, with 10 bases spanning the gap. CDR1 is KGHSH, CDR2 LQKENI, per germline. The CDR3 loop spans 14 amino acids.

CDR3 DNA sequence: TGTGCCAGCAGGGGGGACAGAGCTAACTATGGCTACACCTTC. Protein product: CASRGDRANYGYTF. The V call is TRBV2, the J call TRBJ1-2; 7 nucleotides line up with TRBD1. Trimming at V came to 6 bases and at J to 0 bases, leaving 4 bases not matched to a gene. In germline, CDR1 is SNHLY, CDR2 FYNNEI. This CDR3 is 14 amino acids long.

CDR3 sequence (DNA): TGTGCCAGCCAACAGGGGGCGCGAACTGAAGCTTTCTTT. Translation gives CASQQGARTEAFF. This chain uses TRBV2 with TRBJ1-1, with 9 positions matching TRBD1. CDR1 and CDR2 (germline): SNHLY, FYNNEI. The CDR3 has 13 residues. V was clipped by 8 bases and J by 5 bases; unmatched bases: 6.

The rearrangement links TRBV5-1 to TRBJ2-3, with 10 bases aligning to TRBD2. V was pared by 0 bases and J by 1 base, with 8 bases of the junction left unmatched. The germline V gene encodes CDR1 SGHRS and CDR2 YFSETQ. This CDR3 region has 18 residues. The CDR3 sequence: CASSLAPSGSRGTDTQYF. The CDR3 DNA follows: TGCGCCAGCAGCTTGGCCCCTAGCGGGAGCCGCGGCACAGATACGCAGTATTTT.

This clone was seen a few times. The genes are TRBV19 and TRBJ1-5, with 8 nucleotides matching TRBD1. This CDR3 has 16 amino acids. After removal of 3 bases from V and 5 bases from J, the junction contained 9 bases not matched to a gene. Germline CDR1 and CDR2: LNHDA and SQIVND (reference sequence). The CDR3 DNA reads as TGTGCCAGTAGTATCCGACAGGGGTTTCAATATCAGCCCCAGCATTTT. Protein product: CASSIRQGFQYQPQHF.

The gene calls are TRBV10-2 and TRBJ2-2; weak D call: TRBD1 (6 bases). The CDR3 has 16 amino acids. Germline V CDR1 and CDR2: WSHSY, SAAADI. V shed 0 bases and J shed 2 bases, with 10 bases lying between them. CDR3 region: CASSESRTANTGELFF. In DNA form, the CDR3 reads TGCGCCAGCAGTGAGTCCAGGACAGCCAACACCGGGGAGCTGTTTTTT.

This CDR3 is CASRRLAGAMVYEQFF. CDR3 sequence (DNA): TGCGCCAGCCGGAGACTAGCGGGAGCTATGGTCTATGAGCAGTTCTTC. The chain combines TRBV10-2 with TRBJ2-1, with 12 positions matching TRBD2. The germline CDR1 and CDR2 sequences are WSHSY and SAAADI. Trimming at V came to 8 bases and at J to 8 bases, leaving 13 bases not matched to a gene. The CDR3 is 16 residues long.

This chain's CDR3 is CASSLGQSGTGELFF. The CDR3 DNA is TGTGCCAGCAGTTTAGGCCAGTCGGGCACCGGGGAGCTGTTTTTT. The V gene is TRBV28, the J gene TRBJ2-2; no firm D call. Looked up from germline, CDR1 is MDHEN and CDR2 is SYDVKM. CDR3 size: 15 residues. The germline V and J ends were trimmed by 2 bases and 4 bases, with 11 bases remaining between them.

The chain carries TRBV5-1 and TRBJ1-1; tentative D call: TRBD1 (6 bases). The CDR3 has 14 amino acids. The V end was cut by 7 bases, the J end by 4 bases, with 17 bases between. Germline V gene data show CDR1 as SGHRS and CDR2 as YFSETQ. The CDR3 DNA is TGCGCCAGCGGAACGGGCAGGGGTGGCACTGAAGCTTTCTTT. Amino acid sequence: CASGTGRGGTEAFF.

The chain recombines TRBV11-2 with TRBJ2-5; 9 bases match TRBD1. The germline CDR1 and CDR2 sequences are SGHAT and FQNNGV. This CDR3 spans 13 amino acids. J was trimmed by 4 bases and V by 6 bases; bases with no gene match: 3. The CDR3 DNA is TGTGCCAGCAGACAGGGGGCGGGAGAGACCCAGTACTTC. This translates into CASRQGAGETQYF.

Concerning this clone: The sample has other DNA sequences that encode this CDR3 too. The V and J genes are TRBV2 and TRBJ1-1, with D possibly matching TRBD1 (5 bases). Trimming cost V 7 bases and J 3 bases, with 18 bases left between them. This CDR3 contains 15 residues. CDR1 is SNHLY and CDR2 is FYNNEI in the germline V gene. The chain's CDR3 is CASTREAGADTEAFF. Written as DNA, the CDR3 is TGTGCCAGCACCAGGGAGGCGGGTGCGGACACTGAAGCTTTCTTT.

The chain carries TRBV7-2 and TRBJ1-5; 7 nucleotides agree with TRBD1. The CDR3 length is 15 residues. V was pared by 3 bases and J by 10 bases, with 12 bases of the junction left unmatched. Germline V CDR1 and CDR2: SGHTA, FQGNSA. CDR3 sequence: CASSFTGQALSPQHF. CDR3 nucleotides: TGTGCCAGCAGCTTTACTGGACAGGCCCTTAGCCCCCAGCATTTT.

The gene calls are TRBV15 and TRBJ1-1; 9 bases line up with TRBD1. Looked up from germline, CDR1 is LNHNV and CDR2 is YYDKDF (reference sequence). The CDR3 spans 15 residues. Trimming cost V 1 base and J 1 base; bases outside gene matches: 1. The CDR3 DNA sequence: TGTGCCACCAGCAGAGGGGACAGGGCGAACACTGAAGCTTTCTTT. As protein: CATSRGDRANTEAFF.

V usage is TRBV27 and J usage is TRBJ1-2; 8 bases are shared with TRBD1. J was trimmed by 7 bases and V by 0 bases; bases with no gene match: 4. This CDR3 region has 14 residues. The germline V gene has CDR1 MNHEY and CDR2 SMNVEV (reference sequence). Here the CDR3 reads CASSLSTGAAGYTF. The CDR3, as DNA: TGTGCCAGCAGTTTATCGACAGGGGCGGCTGGCTACACCTTC.

This clone was seen only a few times. V usage is TRBV5-1 and J usage is TRBJ1-1, with 10 bases identical to TRBD1. This CDR3 region has 13 residues. The trim removed 0 bases at V and 7 bases at J, leaving 0 bases unmatched. Per the germline V gene, CDR1 is SGHRS and CDR2 is YFSETQ. CDR3 DNA sequence: TGCGCCAGCAGCTTGGGGACAGGGGGTGAAGCTTTCTTT. Protein: CASSLGTGGEAFF.

The chain carries TRBV15 and TRBJ1-4, with 10 bases that match TRBD1. The germline V gene has CDR1 LNHNV and CDR2 YYDKDF (reference sequence). The ends lost 3 bases at V and 6 bases at J; junction bases unmatched: 7. The CDR3 length is 16 residues. The CDR3 DNA follows: TGTGCCACCAGCAGGCCTGATGGGACAGGGGATGAAAAACTGTTTTTT. As protein: CATSRPDGTGDEKLFF.

This chain connects TRBV9 to TRBJ2-7, with 7 positions matching TRBD2. Trimming removed 1 base from V and 0 bases from J; junction bases left unmatched: 4. CDR1 and CDR2 from the germline V gene are SGDLS and YYNGEE. This CDR3 spans 15 amino acids. CDR3 DNA sequence: TGTGCCAGCAGCGTACTAGCGGAGAGCTCCTACGAGCAGTACTTC. Protein product: CASSVLAESSYEQYF. Full variable domain (remainder filled in from reference TRBV9 and TRBJ2-7): DSGVTQTPKHLITATGQRVTLRCSPRSGDLSVYWYQQSLDQGLQFLIQYYNGEERAKGNILERFSAQQFPDLHSELNLSSLELGDSALYFCASSVLAESSYEQYFGPGTRLTVT.

V gene TRBV4-2 combines with J gene TRBJ2-1; TRBD1 might be the D (6 bases). Germline assignment: CDR1 LGHNA and CDR2 YNFKEQ. The CDR3 is 15 amino acids. Trimming removed 4 bases from V and 1 base from J, with 11 bases in between. In nucleotides, the CDR3 is TGTGCCAGCAGCCTCCAGGGGCAGTCCTACAATGAGCAGTTCTTC. Translating it yields CASSLQGQSYNEQFF.

The chain recombines TRBV10-3 with TRBJ2-2, with 11 bases fitting TRBD1. V lost 6 bases and J lost 5; bases outside the gene matches: 2. This CDR3 spans 14 amino acids. Germline values: CDR1 ENHRY, CDR2 SYGVKD. CDR3 nucleotide sequence: TGTGCCATCAGGGGGACAGGGGGAACCGGGGAGCTGTTTTTT. It yields the protein CAIRGTGGTGELFF.

The chain is built from TRBV7-9 and TRBJ1-2; TRBD1 might be the D (5 bases). Between the trimmed V and J ends, which lost 1 base and 8 bases, there was a span of 11 bases. The germline V gene encodes CDR1 SEHNR and CDR2 FQNEAQ (reference sequence). This CDR3 is 13 amino acids long. CDR3 protein: CASSLGTLGGYTF. CDR3 nucleotide sequence: TGTGCCAGCAGCTTAGGGACATTAGGAGGCTACACCTTC. The full variable domain, in which reference TRBV7-9 and TRBJ1-2 provide the parts outside the CDR3, is DTGVSQNPRHKITKRGQNVTFRCDPISEHNRLYWYRQTLGQGPEFLTYFQNEAQLEKSRLLSDRFSAERPKGSFSTLEIQRTEQGDSAMYLCASSLGTLGGYTFGSGTRLTVV.